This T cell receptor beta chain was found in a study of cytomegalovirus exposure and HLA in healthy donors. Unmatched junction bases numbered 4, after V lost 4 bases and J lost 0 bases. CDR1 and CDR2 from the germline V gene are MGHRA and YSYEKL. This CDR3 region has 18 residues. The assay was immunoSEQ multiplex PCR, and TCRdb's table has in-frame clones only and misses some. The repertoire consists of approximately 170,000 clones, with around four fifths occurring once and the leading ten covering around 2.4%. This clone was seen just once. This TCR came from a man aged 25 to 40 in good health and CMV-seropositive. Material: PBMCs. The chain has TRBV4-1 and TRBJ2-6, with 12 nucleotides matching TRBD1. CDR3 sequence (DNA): TGCGCCAGCAGCCGAGGGACAGGGGGCGTCTCTGGGGCCAACGTCCTGACTTTC. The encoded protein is CASSRGTGGVSGANVLTF.